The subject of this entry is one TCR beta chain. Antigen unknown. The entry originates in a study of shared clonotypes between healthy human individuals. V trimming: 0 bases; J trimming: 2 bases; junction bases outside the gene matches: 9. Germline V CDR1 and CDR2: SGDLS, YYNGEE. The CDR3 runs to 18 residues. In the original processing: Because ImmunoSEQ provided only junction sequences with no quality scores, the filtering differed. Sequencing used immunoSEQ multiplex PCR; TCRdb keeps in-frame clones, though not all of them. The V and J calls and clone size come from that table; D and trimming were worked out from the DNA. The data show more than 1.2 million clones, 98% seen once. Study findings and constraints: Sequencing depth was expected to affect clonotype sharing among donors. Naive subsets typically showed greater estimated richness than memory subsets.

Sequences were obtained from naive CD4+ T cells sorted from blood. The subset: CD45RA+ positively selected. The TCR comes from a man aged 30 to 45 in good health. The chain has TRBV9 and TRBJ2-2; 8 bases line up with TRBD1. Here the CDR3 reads CASSVAAPGQANTGELFF. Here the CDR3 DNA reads TGTGCCAGCAGCGTAGCCGCCCCGGGACAGGCAAACACCGGGGAGCTGTTTTTT.